This entry describes one TCR beta chain. Its antigen specificity is not known. Base-call qualities are not available, and no considerably larger clone is one nucleotide away. The immunoSEQ Assay, a bias-controlled multiplex PCR, was used to amplify TCRbeta CDR3 regions from genomic DNA. The source study handled its data this way. The number of nucleated cells in each sample was estimated by amplification of reference gene primers within the assay. To quantify the absolute abundance of each unique TCRbeta CDR3 rearrangement, sequence reads were collapsed and filtered. For each sample, productive Simpson clonality was calculated by taking the square root of Simpson's diversity index across productive rearrangements. The immuneACCESS repertoire file appears here via TCRdb, limited to in-frame rearrangements. These files lack a portion of the clones; in checked studies, under half of the deficit traces to unresolved V genes, and the cause of the others is not known. That table supplies the V and J calls and clone size; D and trimming were determined from the DNA. The sample table lists a few hundred thousand clones, roughly nine tenths of them with a count of one. In total, the top ten clones hold 1.5% to 2% of the sample.

This entry belongs to a study of blood T cell repertoires in COVID-19 (TCRdb year 2020). In terms of the full investigation: The collaborator samples originated in the United States, Italy and Spain and spanned the acute and convalescent phases of COVID-19. The prospective study material was composed of cDNA or gDNA derived from T cells, B-cell-depleted T cells, or PBMCs. Deeply sampled blood TCRbeta repertoires from subjects exposed to, actively infected with, or recovered from COVID-19 were included in the dataset. The repertoires were released in a freely available public database intended as a resource for research on the immune response to SARS-CoV-2. Samples were obtained from the ongoing ImmuneRACE study (first 160 participants) and from about 1,300 subjects provided by 6 global collaborators. Nearly every sample came with metadata listing a de-identified subject ID, COVID-19 status, age in years and sex. HLA class I and class II types, where available, came from metadata supplied by the sample provider rather than from assay-based typing. Results and caveats for the whole study, not just this receptor: The amount of clinical and demographic metadata varied by source and participant and was provided uncurated.

Participants in the prospective study were enrolled through a virtual design, were aged roughly 18 to 90 years, and lived in under 25 United States geographic areas. To assign participants to cohorts, the prospective study relied on clinical history that participants themselves reported in a screening survey and a study questionnaire. Recovered participants in ImmuneRACE Cohort 3 were defined as having two consecutive negative NP/OP PCR tests, clearance from a healthcare professional, or resolution of symptoms. In the prospective study, whole blood, serum and a nasopharyngeal or oropharyngeal swab were collected from each participant by mobile phlebotomists. Over an approximately 2-month period, participants in the prospective study had the option of providing additional blood draws and questionnaires. Prospective study blood samples were shipped either frozen or at room temperature before DNA extraction.

The CDR3 holds 13 amino acids from the cysteine to the phenylalanine. The CDR3 DNA has 39 bases and is translated from base 1. Germline trimming: 5 bases from V, 5 bases from J; junction bases outside gene matches: 4. The germline V gene (reference sequence) specifies LNHDA as CDR1 and SQIVND as CDR2. The sample was PBMCs or T cells enriched from blood (not recorded which). The chain couples TRBV19 to TRBJ2-5, with 8 junctional bases fitting TRBD2. The TCR originated in a woman aged 25 to 39 who had recovered from COVID-19. CDR3 protein: CASSRGGWETQYF. The DNA sequence is given as TGTGCCAGTAGTCGGGGGGGATGGGAGACCCAGTACTTC.